This TCR beta chain was identified in a study of Tregs in tolerant kidney transplant recipients (dated by TCRdb to the late 2010s). For context, the study as a whole: Transplants used related donors with nonmyeloablative bone marrow transplantation; mixed chimerism was transient in the human trials. The study applied TCRbeta sequencing to find donor-specific regulatory T cells before combined kidney and bone marrow transplantation and then followed those same cells after transplant.

The research as a whole found: The most biologically relevant and donor-specific TCRbeta repertoire appeared to be identified by expanding Tregs with activated donor B cells. Because the PCR primers were changed over time for some patients, nucleotide-level comparison could not be performed across the samples from those patients. Biological reproducibility was not directly assessed, although technical replication error appeared to be minimal. The study was limited by small patient numbers, and the findings need validation in larger populations and under other immunosuppression protocols. In tolerant patients, the expansion of donor-specific Tregs was greater than global Treg expansion, suggesting that the expansion was antigen-driven rather than nonspecific.

On this clone: What this receptor recognizes is not known.

For TCRbeta CDR3 sequencing, genomic DNA was extracted from sorted cells using the QIAGEN DNeasy Blood and Tissue Kit. High-throughput TCRbeta CDR3 sequencing, including PCR amplification with bias correction and internal controls, was performed commercially through immunoSEQ. As for how the authors treated the data: Unique productive TCRbeta sequences were defined by CDR3 nucleotide sequence where primers matched, otherwise by CDR3 amino acid sequence with Vbeta and Jbeta genes. As a correction for sorting error, sequences shared between sorted populations at a frequency ratio of 2:1 or less were discarded, and the remaining shared sequences were assigned to the higher population. A sequence was defined as donor-reactive if the sequence was expanded at least 5-fold in CFSE-low cells compared with unstimulated cells and had a frequency of at least 0.01% in CFSE-low cells. Repertoire divergence was quantified by Jensen-Shannon divergence calculated from the top 100 TCRbeta sequences ranked by frequency. For samples with multiple sequencing runs, sorting error was corrected in each run separately before the runs were combined. Sourced from immuneACCESS, this table was stored by TCRdb with only in-frame sequences that have V and J called. A share of the clones is absent; for the studies checked, an unresolved V gene accounts for under half, and the remainder has no known explanation. V, J and clone size are taken as reported in that table, and D and trimming were inferred from the DNA itself. The sample has approximately 52,000 clones on record. The biggest ten clones account for around 0.88% of the sample.

Read against the paper, the sample's time point label means: blood sample drawn before combined kidney and bone marrow transplant. Unstimulated Tregs (CD4+CD25+CD127-), CD4+ non-Tregs (CD4+CD25-), CD4 and CD8 cells were FACS-sorted from thawed PBMCs. Patients were 4 combined kidney and bone marrow transplant recipients from the ITN036ST trial, and only these trial subjects had samples available. Healthy control blood was processed to PBMCs by Ficoll density gradient and cryopreserved, and patient PBMCs were collected before and after transplant. The origin of this receptor is a human donor who received a combined kidney and bone marrow transplant. The sequences come from CD4+ T cells from blood, collected before the transplant.

The CDR3 protein: CASSEGRVSNGPQHF. The part of the CDR3 DNA that was read is TGTGCCAGCAGTGAAGGTCGGGTTTCCAATGGGCCC. Here the chain combines TRBV6-1 and TRBJ1-5, with an unclear D gene assignment. The CDR3 is cut off 3 residues early in the read; its end comes from the germline J gene. The CDR3 measures 15 amino acids from cysteine to phenylalanine. Sequencing covers 36 bases of the CDR3, shown here with the frame starting at base 1. V gives up 1 base and J gives up 9 bases, and the segment between their germline ends measures 16 bases. The germline V gene supplies CDR1 MNHNS and CDR2 SASEGT.